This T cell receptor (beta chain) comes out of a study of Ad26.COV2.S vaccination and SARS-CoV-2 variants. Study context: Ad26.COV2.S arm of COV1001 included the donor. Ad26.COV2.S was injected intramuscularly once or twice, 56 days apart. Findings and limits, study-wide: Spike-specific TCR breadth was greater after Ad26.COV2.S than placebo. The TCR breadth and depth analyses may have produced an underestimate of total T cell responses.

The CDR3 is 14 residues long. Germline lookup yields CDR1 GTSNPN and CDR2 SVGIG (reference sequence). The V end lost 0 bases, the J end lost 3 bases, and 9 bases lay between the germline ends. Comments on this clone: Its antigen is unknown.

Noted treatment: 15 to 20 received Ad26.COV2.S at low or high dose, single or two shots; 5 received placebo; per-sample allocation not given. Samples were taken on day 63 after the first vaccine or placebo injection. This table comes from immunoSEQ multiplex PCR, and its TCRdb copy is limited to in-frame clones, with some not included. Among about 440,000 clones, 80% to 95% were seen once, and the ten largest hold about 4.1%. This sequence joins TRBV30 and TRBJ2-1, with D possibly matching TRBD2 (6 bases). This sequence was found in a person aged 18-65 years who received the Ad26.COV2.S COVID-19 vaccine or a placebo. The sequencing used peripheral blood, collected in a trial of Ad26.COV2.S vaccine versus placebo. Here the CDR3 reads CAWSVASVYNEQFF. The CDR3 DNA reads TGTGCCTGGAGTGTGGCTAGCGTCTACAATGAGCAGTTCTTC.